The text below deals with one T cell receptor beta chain. The antigen is unknown. 60 Vbeta and 13 Jbeta primers were used in PCR. Assay used: immunoSEQ multiplex PCR; TCRdb lists only in-frame clones, some missing. The sample lists about 150,000 clones, roughly 80% occurring once. The sample comes from a study of cytomegalovirus exposure and HLA in healthy donors. General study findings and limits: Per a later analysis, about 15,000 TCR beta sequences showed association with HLA alleles at 0.05 false discovery rate.

CDR1 and CDR2 from the germline V gene are SGHRS and YFSETQ. The CDR3 length is 15 residues. V was shortened by 4 bases and J by 8 bases, with 19 bases between the two germline ends. Sequencing was carried out using PBMCs. This sequence originates from a woman aged 25 to 39 in good health and CMV-seronegative. V gene TRBV5-1 combines with J gene TRBJ2-1; weak D call: TRBD2 (6 bases). CDR3 sequence (DNA): TGCGCCAGCAGCCTGCTGGGACTCTCTAGCGATGAGCAGTTCTTC. Residues: CASSLLGLSSDEQFF.